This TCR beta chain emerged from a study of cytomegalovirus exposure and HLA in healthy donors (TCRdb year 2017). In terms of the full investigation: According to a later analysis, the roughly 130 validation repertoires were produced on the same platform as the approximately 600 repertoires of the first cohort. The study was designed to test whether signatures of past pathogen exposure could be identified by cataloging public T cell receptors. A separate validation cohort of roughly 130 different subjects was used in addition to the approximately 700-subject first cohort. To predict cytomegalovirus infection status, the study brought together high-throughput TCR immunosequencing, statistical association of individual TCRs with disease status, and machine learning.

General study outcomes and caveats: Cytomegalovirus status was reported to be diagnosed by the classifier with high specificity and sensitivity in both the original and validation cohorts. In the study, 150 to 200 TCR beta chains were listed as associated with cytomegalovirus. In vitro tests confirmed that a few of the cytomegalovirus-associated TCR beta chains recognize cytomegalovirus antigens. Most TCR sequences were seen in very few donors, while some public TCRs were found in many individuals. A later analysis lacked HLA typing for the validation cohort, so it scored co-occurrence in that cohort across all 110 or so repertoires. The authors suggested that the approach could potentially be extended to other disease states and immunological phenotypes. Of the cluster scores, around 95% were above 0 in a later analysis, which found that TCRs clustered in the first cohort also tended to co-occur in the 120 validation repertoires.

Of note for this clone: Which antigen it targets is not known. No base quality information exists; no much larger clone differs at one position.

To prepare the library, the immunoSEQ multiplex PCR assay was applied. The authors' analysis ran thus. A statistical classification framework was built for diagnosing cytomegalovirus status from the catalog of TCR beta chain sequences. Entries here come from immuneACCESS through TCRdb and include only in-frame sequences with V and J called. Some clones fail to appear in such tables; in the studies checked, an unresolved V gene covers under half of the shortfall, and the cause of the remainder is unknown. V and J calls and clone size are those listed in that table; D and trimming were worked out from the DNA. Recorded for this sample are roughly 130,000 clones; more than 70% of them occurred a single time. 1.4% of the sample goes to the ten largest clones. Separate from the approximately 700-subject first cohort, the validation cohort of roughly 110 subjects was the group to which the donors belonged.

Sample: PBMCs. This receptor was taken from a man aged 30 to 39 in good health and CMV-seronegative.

The DNA sequence reads TGTGCCAGTAGTATAGCAGCAGGGACTGGAAACACCATATATTTT. Translated, it gives CASSIAAGTGNTIYF. The receptor chain draws on TRBV19 and TRBJ1-3; the D segment could be TRBD1, given 5 matching bases. Measured from the cysteine to the phenylalanine, the CDR3 is 15 residues long. The read is trimmed to its CDR3 DNA, 45 bases read in frame from base 1. Looking up the germline V gene (reference sequence) yields CDR1 LNHDA and CDR2 SQIVND. Deletion took 1 base off V and 2 bases off J, with a span of 9 bases between the germline ends.